Below are 29 T cell receptor beta chains sequenced from a single sample in a study of T cell repertoires in cytomegalovirus infection. For these TCRs, the target antigens are not known. TCRdb independently ran MiXCR on the reads; one entry per CDR3 protein. Here the sample spans some 150,000 distinct CDR3 sequences, approximately 30% being singletons. Specimen: CD8+ T cells from cultured PBMCs, collected from culture after CMV antigen stimulation. These receptors originate from a human donor in good health (CMV status not recorded). Some clones in this sample may be carry-over from other donors' samples.

CDR3 protein: CASSSWDRSYEQYF. Here the CDR3 DNA reads TGTGCCAGTAGTAGTTGGGACAGATCCTACGAGCAGTACTTC. The rearrangement joins TRBV19 to TRBJ2-7; 7 positions match TRBD1. Trimming cost V 4 bases and J 1 base; bases outside gene matches: 4. In germline, CDR1 is LNHDA, CDR2 SQIVND (reference sequence). This CDR3 is 14 amino acids long. Full variable domain (outside the CDR3, taken from reference TRBV19 and TRBJ2-7): DGGITQSPKYLFRKEGQNVTLSCEQNLNHDAMYWYRQDPGQGLRLIYYSQIVNDFQKGDIAEGYSVSREKKESFPLTVTSAQKNPTAFYLCASSSWDRSYEQYFGPGTRLTVT.

This clonotype was seen a few times. V usage is TRBV7-9 and J usage is TRBJ2-7; D is possibly TRBD2 (5 bases). This CDR3 spans 14 amino acids. Germline V lookup: CDR1 SEHNR, CDR2 FQNEAQ (reference sequence). Trimming took 5 bases from V and 6 from J, leaving 17 bases between them. The chain's CDR3 is CASSPSGEPLEQYF. The CDR3 coding sequence is TGTGCCAGCAGCCCCAGTGGGGAGCCCCTCGAGCAGTACTTC.

This clonotype came up many times. The genes are TRBV20-1 and TRBJ2-5, with TRBD1 identical over 7 bases. Germline values: CDR1 DFQATT, CDR2 SNEGSKA (reference sequence). V lost 6 bases and J lost 2; bases outside the gene matches: 9. CDR3 length: 14 residues. Here the CDR3 reads CSAPQQQGQETQYF. The CDR3 nucleotides read TGCAGTGCACCGCAGCAACAGGGGCAAGAGACCCAGTACTTC.

In regard to this clonotype: A single base separates this from a much larger clone, so it may be a read error. CDR3 DNA: TGTGTCAGCAGTTACGTGGGGGCGCAGGGCGAGCAGTACTTC. Translated, it gives CVSSYVGAQGEQYF. The chain employs TRBV6-1 and TRBJ2-7, with D possibly being TRBD1 (6 bases). In germline, CDR1 is MNHNS, CDR2 SASEGT. This CDR3 spans 14 amino acids.

This clonotype was observed a few times. The CDR3 DNA follows: TGTGCCAGCAGCGTAGGGGCCGGTACTGAAGCTTTCTTT. Amino acid sequence: CASSVGAGTEAFF. V gene TRBV9 combines with J gene TRBJ1-1; D ambiguous. Germline-derived CDR1 and CDR2 are SGDLS and YYNGEE. This CDR3 comprises 13 residues. Between the trimmed V and J ends, which lost 0 bases and 5 bases, there was a span of 8 bases.

The rearrangement links TRBV12-3 or TRBV12-4 to TRBJ1-2; D might be TRBD1 (6 bases). The CDR3 totals 16 residues. Trimming removed 3 bases at V and 5 bases at J, with 19 bases between. CDR3 in amino acids: CASSLVGDTGSYGYTF. As DNA, the CDR3 is TGTGCCAGCAGTTTGGTCGGGGACACCGGTTCTTATGGCTACACCTTC.

In this sample, this clonotype turned up many times. The CDR3 DNA reads TGTGCCAGCAGTTTAACGGGACAGGGGAACCACGAGCAGTACTTC. It specifies CASSLTGQGNHEQYF. This chain links TRBV28 with TRBJ2-7, with 10 bases matching TRBD1. The V segment lost 2 bases and the J segment 5 bases; nucleotides outside the gene matches: 6. This CDR3 is built from 15 residues. Looked up from germline, CDR1 is MDHEN and CDR2 is SYDVKM.

The chain carries TRBV7-8 and TRBJ1-4; D unclear. Trimming stripped 5 bases from V and 0 bases from J, with 10 bases between. This CDR3 is built from 15 residues. Germline V gene lookup returns CDR1 SGHVS and CDR2 FQNEAQ. The CDR3 sequence is CASSVDLTTNEKLFF. CDR3 in DNA: TGTGCCAGCAGCGTGGACCTAACAACTAATGAAAAACTGTTTTTT.

The CDR3 here is CASNYGQGGHEQFF. The CDR3 DNA reads as TGTGCCAGCAATTATGGACAGGGTGGGCATGAGCAGTTCTTC. This rearrangement joins TRBV2 to TRBJ2-1; 8 nucleotides line up with TRBD1. The CDR3 is 14 residues long. Trimming took 7 bases from V and 8 from J; bases not matched to a gene: 10. Germline lookup yields CDR1 SNHLY and CDR2 FYNNEI.

V is TRBV5-5 and J is TRBJ1-5; D might be TRBD1 (5 bases). Per the germline V gene, CDR1 is SGHKS and CDR2 is YYEKEE (reference sequence). There are 17 residues in the CDR3. V was trimmed by 1 base and J by 2 bases, leaving 16 bases between them. CDR3 sequence reads: CASSLWDGLFGNQPQHF. CDR3 bases: TGTGCCAGCAGCTTGTGGGACGGGCTTTTTGGCAATCAGCCCCAGCATTTT.

This clonotype was detected a few times. The CDR3 reads CASSGGDTPHYGYTF. The CDR3 DNA follows: TGTGCCAGCAGTGGCGGGGACACCCCCCACTATGGCTACACCTTC. The V and J genes are TRBV12-3 or TRBV12-4 and TRBJ1-2; a weak D match, TRBD1 (6 bases). The CDR3 is 15 amino acids. V gave up 5 bases and J gave up 3 bases, with 16 bases separating them.

This clonotype appeared many times. The chain links TRBV6-2 or TRBV6-3 to TRBJ2-7; 12 nucleotides agree with TRBD1. Trimming at V came to 4 bases and at J to 5 bases, leaving 3 bases not matched to a gene. Germline V CDR1 and CDR2: MNHEY, SVGEGT. This CDR3 is 14 amino acids long. CDR3 DNA sequence: TGTGCCAGCAGTTCGGGACAGGGGGCCAACGAGCAGTACTTC. Amino acids: CASSSGQGANEQYF.

This chain uses TRBV12-3 or TRBV12-4 with TRBJ1-2, with D possibly TRBD1 on 6 matching bases. V lost 6 bases to trimming and J lost 4 bases, with 15 bases between them. The CDR3 extends over 14 amino acids. In DNA form, the CDR3 reads TGTGCCAGCAGACCGGGACAATCAGCCTATGGCTACACCTTC. It is translated as CASRPGQSAYGYTF.

The chain combines TRBV6-5 with TRBJ1-1, with 9 bases aligning to TRBD1. CDR1 MNHEY and CDR2 SVGAGI come from the germline V gene. V lost 9 bases and J lost 1; bases outside the gene matches: 6. CDR3 size: 14 residues. CDR3 nucleotides: TGTGCCAGGACCAGACAGGGGGAGAACACTGAAGCTTTCTTT. Amino acid sequence: CARTRQGENTEAFF.

This sequence joins TRBV27 and TRBJ2-3; D is undetermined. The germline V and J ends were trimmed by 4 bases and 2 bases, with 13 bases remaining between them. CDR3 length: 15 amino acids. Per the germline V gene, CDR1 is MNHEY and CDR2 is SMNVEV (reference sequence). Here the CDR3 DNA reads TGTGCCAGCAGTTCCCCACCCGGCCCCACAGATACGCAGTATTTT. Protein sequence: CASSSPPGPTDTQYF.

This clonotype was seen only once. The chain has TRBV19 and TRBJ2-5; TRBD2 agrees at 10 bases. V dropped 3 bases and J dropped 2; count of bases not matched to a gene: 3. The V gene's germline CDR1 is LNHDA and CDR2 SQIVND (reference sequence). CDR3 length equals 15 residues. The CDR3 sequence: CASSMGLARQETQYF. CDR3 DNA sequence: TGTGCCAGTAGTATGGGACTAGCGCGTCAAGAGACCCAGTACTTC. Looking up the rest from reference TRBV19 and TRBJ2-5 gives the full variable domain: DGGITQSPKYLFRKEGQNVTLSCEQNLNHDAMYWYRQDPGQGLRLIYYSQIVNDFQKGDIAEGYSVSREKKESFPLTVTSAQKNPTAFYLCASSMGLARQETQYFGPGTRLLVL.

The chain is built from TRBV9 and TRBJ2-3; the D is unclear. Trimming removed 4 bases from V and 3 bases from J, with 18 bases in between. The CDR3 loop spans 16 amino acids. The germline V gene has CDR1 SGDLS and CDR2 YYNGEE. As DNA, the CDR3 is TGTGCCAGCAGCTCCCGGCCGGCCCTATCGACAGATACGCAGTATTTT. It is translated as CASSSRPALSTDTQYF.

This clonotype was observed many times. The rearrangement uses TRBV28 and TRBJ1-1, with D possibly being TRBD1 (6 bases). Trimming pared 2 bases from V and 2 bases from J, leaving 9 bases between. Germline CDR1 MDHEN, CDR2 SYDVKM. The CDR3 length is 14 residues. The CDR3 protein is CASSLTQGNTEAFF. CDR3 nucleotides: TGTGCCAGCAGTTTAACACAGGGAAACACTGAAGCTTTCTTT.

The chain uses TRBV12-3 or TRBV12-4 and TRBJ2-1; 8 positions match TRBD1. V was clipped by 1 base and J by 5 bases; unmatched bases: 4. CDR3 length: 15 amino acids. CDR3 sequence reads: CASSLDRGKNNEQFF. The CDR3 DNA sequence: TGTGCCAGCAGTTTAGACAGGGGGAAGAACAATGAGCAGTTCTTC.

The chain recombines TRBV29-1 with TRBJ1-2; TRBD1 aligns across 7 bases. The CDR3 extends over 14 amino acids. The V segment lost 3 bases and the J segment 6 bases; nucleotides outside the gene matches: 10. Germline V gene sequence: CDR1 SQVTM, CDR2 ANQGSEA. CDR3 bases: TGCAGCGTTGACGCCCAGGGGGGGAAGGATGGCTACACCTTC. Protein sequence: CSVDAQGGKDGYTF.

This clonotype was observed many times. The V and J genes are TRBV24-1 and TRBJ2-1; possibly TRBD2 for D (6 bases). V was clipped by 4 bases and J by 15 bases, with 15 bases between them. CDR3 length equals 12 residues. Germline assignment: CDR1 KGHDR and CDR2 SFDVKD. The CDR3 region has the DNA TGTGCCACCAGTGAAGGCCCTAGCGCGTTGTTCTTC. It yields the protein CATSEGPSALFF.

The chain joins TRBV5-1 to TRBJ1-1; D is uncertain. CDR1 and CDR2 from the germline V gene are SGHRS and YFSETQ. This CDR3 region has 14 residues. V was trimmed by 4 bases and J by 4 bases, leaving 14 bases between them. DNA for the CDR3: TGCGCCAGCAGCCGGACCGGGATGAGCACTGAAGCTTTCTTT. Its translation: CASSRTGMSTEAFF.

The chain recombines TRBV7-4 with TRBJ2-1; 8 bases map to TRBD1. This CDR3 spans 16 amino acids. CDR1 is SGHVT, CDR2 SQSDAQ, per germline. V was pared by 5 bases and J by 0 bases, with 6 bases of the junction left unmatched. Here the CDR3 reads CASSPRTGPSYNEQFF. In DNA form, the CDR3 reads TGTGCCAGCAGCCCCCGGACAGGGCCCTCCTACAATGAGCAGTTCTTC.

This clonotype was seen many times. V usage is TRBV2 and J usage is TRBJ2-2; TRBD1 is a possible D gene (5 bases). The CDR3 length is 16 residues. Germline V gene data show CDR1 as SNHLY and CDR2 as FYNNEI. Trimming cost V 5 bases and J 1 base, with 14 bases left between them. CDR3 sequence: CASSPYRRQNTGELFF. The DNA for the CDR3 is TGTGCCAGCAGTCCTTACAGGCGACAGAACACCGGGGAGCTGTTTTTT.

The rearrangement joins TRBV6-1 to TRBJ2-5, with D hard to call. The CDR3 consists of 15 residues. Germline V CDR1 and CDR2: MNHNS, SASEGT. The germline V and J ends were trimmed by 9 bases and 5 bases, with 22 bases remaining between them. Here the CDR3 reads CASLQFGLSGETQYF. In nucleotides, the CDR3 is TGTGCCAGTCTACAATTCGGGTTATCAGGCGAGACCCAGTACTTC.

The V call is TRBV20-1, the J call TRBJ2-7; 7 positions match TRBD2. This CDR3 is 14 amino acids long. Germline V gene sequence: CDR1 DFQATT, CDR2 SNEGSKA (reference sequence). V was pared by 5 bases and J by 0 bases, with 7 bases of the junction left unmatched. The CDR3 region has the DNA TGCAGTGCTGAAGGACTAGTGAGCTCCTACGAGCAGTACTTC. Its translation: CSAEGLVSSYEQYF.

This clonotype was detected only a few times. The genes are TRBV7-2 and TRBJ2-7, with D perhaps matching TRBD1 (6 bases). Between the trimmed V and J ends, which lost 4 bases and 2 bases, there was a span of 15 bases. Looked up from germline, CDR1 is SGHTA and CDR2 is FQGNSA. This CDR3 has 15 amino acids. CDR3 DNA sequence: TGTGCCAGCAGCTCCCTCGACAGGCGTACCTACGAGCAGTACTTC. Residues: CASSSLDRRTYEQYF.

The CDR3: CASSRLAEGYF. In DNA form, the CDR3 reads TGTGCCAGCAGCAGACTAGCGGAAGGGTACTTC. The rearrangement uses TRBV7-6 and TRBJ2-5, with 9 nucleotides matching TRBD2. Looked up from germline, CDR1 is SGHVS and CDR2 is FNYEAQ. V gave up 5 bases and J gave up 13 bases; unmatched junction bases: 5. The CDR3 is 11 amino acids.

The chain joins TRBV12-3 or TRBV12-4 to TRBJ2-4; D remains ambiguous. V shed 4 bases and J shed 1 base, with 2 bases lying between them. CDR3 length equals 12 residues. CDR3 amino acids: CASSSAKNIQYF. The CDR3 DNA is TGTGCCAGCAGTTCGGCCAAAAACATTCAGTACTTC.